These 19 T cell receptor beta chains came from one sample sequenced in a study of blood T cell repertoires in COVID-19 (dated by TCRdb to 2020 to 2022). Receptors were amplified or captured by the immunoSEQ multiplex PCR assay. TCRdb re-hosts the immuneACCESS table, in-frame sequences only. Its copies lack some clones; in the studies checked, an unresolved V gene accounts for under half of them, and the cause for the rest is not known. The sample table records about 140,000 clones; 88% of these occur just once. The ten largest clones represent about 1.5% of the sample. Sequencing used peripheral blood. Source of these receptors: a woman aged 45 to 65 with acute or convalescent COVID-19.

V is TRBV24-1 and J is TRBJ2-2, with 8 nucleotides matching TRBD1. The V gene's germline CDR1 is KGHDR and CDR2 SFDVKD. CDR3 length: 13 amino acids. Written as DNA, the CDR3 is TGTGCTACAGGGGGTGCTAACACCGGGGAGCTGTTTTTT. The encoded protein is CATGGANTGELFF.

The chain is built from TRBV19 and TRBJ1-3; D possibly corresponds to TRBD1 (6 bases). The germline CDR1 and CDR2 sequences are LNHDA and SQIVND (reference sequence). Trimming shortened V by 7 bases and J by 0 bases, and 10 bases separated the two germline ends. CDR3 length: 14 amino acids. The CDR3 region is CASIGTLSGNTIYF. In nucleotides, the CDR3 is TGTGCCAGTATTGGGACACTCTCTGGAAACACCATATATTTT.

The chain joins TRBV25-1 to TRBJ1-1; TRBD1 matches at 9 bases. Germline V lookup: CDR1 MGHDK, CDR2 SYGVNS. CDR3 size: 15 residues. The V gene end was trimmed by 11 bases and the J gene end by 0 bases; junction bases not matched to a gene: 10. The CDR3 protein is CAVMTGGTMNTEAFF. The CDR3 DNA is TGTGCCGTTATGACAGGGGGTACAATGAACACTGAAGCTTTCTTT. Using reference TRBV25-1 and TRBJ1-1 for the parts outside the CDR3, the full variable domain is EADIYQTPRYLVIGTGKKITLECSQTMGHDKMYWYQQDPGMELHLIHYSYGVNSTEKGDLSSESTVSRIRTEHFPLTLESARPSHTSQYLCAVMTGGTMNTEAFFGQGTRLTVV.

The chain uses TRBV5-1 and TRBJ1-4, with D possibly matching TRBD1 (5 bases). In germline, CDR1 is SGHRS, CDR2 YFSETQ. Trimming took 1 base from V and 7 from J, leaving 11 bases between them. The CDR3 has 14 amino acids. The CDR3, as DNA: TGCGCCAGCAGCTTGAACCAGGGCTTTGAAAAACTGTTTTTT. This gives the protein CASSLNQGFEKLFF.

The chain links TRBV18 to TRBJ1-5; 7 nucleotides line up with TRBD1. V lost 3 bases, J lost 8 bases, and 13 bases stayed unmatched. This CDR3 region has 16 residues. Per germline, CDR1 KGHSH and CDR2 LQKENI. CDR3 bases: TGTGCCAGCTCACCTTCGACAGGGTATTCTTCGGAGCCCCAGCATTTT. This sequence encodes CASSPSTGYSSEPQHF.

The chain has TRBV3-1 (or the pseudogene TRBV3-2) and TRBJ2-1; TRBD1 might be the D (6 bases). The germline V gene has CDR1 LGHDT and CDR2 YNNKEL (reference sequence). Trimming took off 4 bases at V and 4 bases at J, with 17 bases between the two ends. CDR3 length equals 16 residues. The DNA for the CDR3 is TGTGCCAGCAGCCCCAACCCCGGGACACATTACAATGAGCAGTTCTTC. Its protein is CASSPNPGTHYNEQFF.

J is TRBJ1-4 and V is TRBV5-1; 7 positions match TRBD1. The V gene end was trimmed by 4 bases and the J gene end by 7 bases; junction bases not matched to a gene: 10. Per germline, CDR1 SGHRS and CDR2 YFSETQ. The CDR3 has 15 residues. The CDR3 loop reads CASSGGGGGSEKLFF. In DNA, the CDR3 is TGCGCCAGCAGCGGGGGTGGAGGGGGCAGTGAAAAACTGTTTTTT.

This chain uses TRBV20-1 with TRBJ2-3; tentatively, D is TRBD2 (6 bases). CDR3 length equals 11 residues. CDR1 DFQATT and CDR2 SNEGSKA come from the germline V gene (reference sequence). The CDR3 DNA reads TGCAGGGGGGGAAACACAGATACGCAGTATTTT. The encoded protein is CRGGNTDTQYF.

The rearrangement uses TRBV7-8 and TRBJ2-7, with 14 bases fitting TRBD2. CDR1 is SGHVS, CDR2 FQNEAQ, per germline. V gave up 5 bases and J gave up 0 bases; unmatched junction bases: 9. The CDR3 has 18 residues. CDR3 nucleotides: TGTGCCAGCAGCCCGGGGACTAGCGGGGGCCTGCTCTCCTACGAGCAGTACTTC. It translates to CASSPGTSGGLLSYEQYF.

In its sample, this clone was seen a few times. The chain combines TRBV5-1 with TRBJ2-1; no reliable D call. The length of the CDR3 is 13 residues. Germline loops: CDR1 SGHRS, CDR2 YFSETQ. V dropped 4 bases and J dropped 2 bases, with 7 bases sitting between them. Here the CDR3 reads CASSTMAYNEQFF. The CDR3 DNA is TGCGCCAGCAGCACTATGGCCTACAATGAGCAGTTCTTC.

The chain has TRBV6-5 and TRBJ2-7; D might be TRBD2 (5 bases). CDR1 MNHEY and CDR2 SVGAGI come from the germline V gene. V was shortened by 6 bases and J by 1 base, with 16 bases between the two germline ends. The CDR3 length is 15 residues. The CDR3 DNA sequence: TGTGCCAGCAGCCTCGACCCGGGAAGATCCTACGAGCAGTACTTC. Encoded protein: CASSLDPGRSYEQYF.

The sample holds one count of this clone. The J gene is TRBJ1-5, the V gene TRBV29-1; 9 nucleotides agree with TRBD1. CDR1 and CDR2 from the germline V gene are SQVTM and ANQGSEA. With 5 bases clipped from V and 6 bases from J, the junction kept 8 bases outside the gene matches. The CDR3 spans 14 residues. The CDR3 DNA is TGCAGCGTTTCACAGGGGGCGACTGCTCAGCCCCAGCATTTT. Translation: CSVSQGATAQPQHF.

V usage is TRBV5-1 and J usage is TRBJ1-4; D is unclear. The CDR3 consists of 15 residues. V was cut by 0 bases and J by 7 bases, with 13 bases left in between. Germline lookup yields CDR1 SGHRS and CDR2 YFSETQ. CDR3 DNA: TGCGCCAGCAGCTTGGGGGCCCGGGAGGGTGAAAAACTGTTTTTT. Amino acids: CASSLGAREGEKLFF.

The CDR3 protein is CASSVEPVDTEAFF. In nucleotides, the CDR3 is TGTGCCAGCAGCGTAGAACCAGTCGACACTGAAGCTTTCTTT. V and J are TRBV9 and TRBJ1-1; D unresolved. Trimming left V 0 bases short and J 3 bases short, with 9 bases between. CDR3 length: 14 residues. Germline CDR1 is SGDLS and CDR2 is YYNGEE. The full variable domain, with the rest looked up from reference TRBV9 and TRBJ1-1, is DSGVTQTPKHLITATGQRVTLRCSPRSGDLSVYWYQQSLDQGLQFLIQYYNGEERAKGNILERFSAQQFPDLHSELNLSSLELGDSALYFCASSVEPVDTEAFFGQGTRLTVV.

V and J are TRBV28 and TRBJ1-2; possible D gene TRBD1, 5 bases. Trimming shortened V by 4 bases and J by 4 bases, and 10 bases separated the two germline ends. The length of the CDR3 is 13 residues. The germline V gene encodes CDR1 MDHEN and CDR2 SYDVKM. CDR3 nucleotide sequence: TGTGCCAGCAGTTCACAGGTCAGCTATGGCTACACCTTC. Protein: CASSSQVSYGYTF.

The rearrangement joins TRBV3-1 (or the pseudogene TRBV3-2) to TRBJ2-7, with 8 bases identical to TRBD2. J lost 3 bases, V lost 0 bases, and 7 bases had no gene match. Germline V gene lookup returns CDR1 LGHDT and CDR2 YNNKEL (reference sequence). CDR3 length: 16 residues. As DNA, the CDR3 is TGTGCCAGCAGCCAAGATACGGGGGGGCCAAGCTACGAGCAGTACTTC. Translation gives CASSQDTGGPSYEQYF.

This chain joins TRBV5-1 and TRBJ2-5, with unresolved D. The CDR3 totals 14 residues. Germline assignment: CDR1 SGHRS and CDR2 YFSETQ. V shed 4 bases and J shed 2 bases, with 12 bases lying between them. The CDR3, as DNA: TGCGCCAGCAGCCCGCCCAGGATACAAGAGACCCAGTACTTC. Translated, it gives CASSPPRIQETQYF.

This clone has only a few counts. The chain recombines TRBV7-2 with TRBJ2-2, with D perhaps TRBD2 (5 bases). The germline V and J ends were trimmed by 6 bases and 6 bases, with 23 bases remaining between them. Germline V lookup: CDR1 SGHTA, CDR2 FQGNSA. This CDR3 is built from 17 residues. CDR3: CASRNPPLGAGAGELFF. The CDR3 region has the DNA TGTGCCAGCAGGAATCCGCCGCTCGGAGCCGGGGCCGGGGAGCTGTTTTTT.

The chain has TRBV2 and TRBJ2-7; D is uncertain. The CDR3 runs to 11 residues. V was cut by 6 bases and J by 3 bases, with 6 bases left in between. The germline V gene encodes CDR1 SNHLY and CDR2 FYNNEI. CDR3 nucleotide sequence: TGTGCCAGCAGCTCTTACTACGAGCAGTACTTC. It yields the protein CASSSYYEQYF.